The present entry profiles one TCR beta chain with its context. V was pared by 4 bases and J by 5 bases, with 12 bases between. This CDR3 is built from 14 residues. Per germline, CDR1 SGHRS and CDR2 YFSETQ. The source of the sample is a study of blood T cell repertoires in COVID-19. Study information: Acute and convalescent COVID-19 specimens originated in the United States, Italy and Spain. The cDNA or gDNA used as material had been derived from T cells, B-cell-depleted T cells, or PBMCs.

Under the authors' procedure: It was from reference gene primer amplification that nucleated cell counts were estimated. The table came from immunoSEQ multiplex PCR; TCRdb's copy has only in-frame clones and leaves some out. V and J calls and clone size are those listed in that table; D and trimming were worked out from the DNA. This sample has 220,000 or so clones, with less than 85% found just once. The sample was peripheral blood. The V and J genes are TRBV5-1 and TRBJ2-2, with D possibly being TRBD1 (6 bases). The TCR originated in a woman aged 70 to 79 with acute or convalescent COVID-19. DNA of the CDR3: TGCGCCAGCAGCCCGAGGACAGCTACCGGGGAGCTGTTTTTT. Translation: CASSPRTATGELFF.